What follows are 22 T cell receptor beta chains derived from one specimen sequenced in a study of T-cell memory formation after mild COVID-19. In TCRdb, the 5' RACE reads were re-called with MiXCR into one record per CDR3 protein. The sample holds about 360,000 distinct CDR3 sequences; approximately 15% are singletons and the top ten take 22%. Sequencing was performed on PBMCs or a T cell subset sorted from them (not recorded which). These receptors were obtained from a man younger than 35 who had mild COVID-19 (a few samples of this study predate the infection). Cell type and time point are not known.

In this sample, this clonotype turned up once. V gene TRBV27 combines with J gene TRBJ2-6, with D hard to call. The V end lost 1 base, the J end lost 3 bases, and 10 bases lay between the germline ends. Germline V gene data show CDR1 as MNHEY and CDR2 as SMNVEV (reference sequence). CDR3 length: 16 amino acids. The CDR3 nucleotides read TGTGCCAGCAGTTTATTAGGCTTGGGTGGGGCCAACGTCCTGACTTTC. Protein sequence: CASSLLGLGGANVLTF.

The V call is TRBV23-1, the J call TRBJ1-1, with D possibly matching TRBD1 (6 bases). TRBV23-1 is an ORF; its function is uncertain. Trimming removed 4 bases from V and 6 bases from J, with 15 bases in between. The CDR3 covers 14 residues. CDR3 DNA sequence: TGCGCCAGCAGTCTCATGCCAGGGGTTTCTGAAGCTTTCTTT. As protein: CASSLMPGVSEAFF.

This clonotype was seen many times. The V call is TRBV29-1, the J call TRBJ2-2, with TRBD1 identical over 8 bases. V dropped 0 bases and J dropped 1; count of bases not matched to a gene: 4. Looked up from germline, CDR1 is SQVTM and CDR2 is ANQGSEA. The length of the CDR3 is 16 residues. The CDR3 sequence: CSVEDVGQENTGELFF. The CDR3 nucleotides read TGCAGCGTTGAAGATGTGGGACAGGAGAACACCGGGGAGCTGTTTTTT.

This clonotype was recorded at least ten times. The chain's CDR3 is CASSPGVGRGGDEQYF. For the CDR3, the DNA is TGTGCCAGCTCACCAGGTGTCGGAAGGGGGGGAGACGAGCAGTACTTC. The chain is built from TRBV18 and TRBJ2-7; D is possibly TRBD2 (7 bases). The CDR3 extends over 16 amino acids. From germline, CDR1 is KGHSH and CDR2 LQKENI. Trimming removed 2 bases from V and 5 bases from J, with 19 bases in between.

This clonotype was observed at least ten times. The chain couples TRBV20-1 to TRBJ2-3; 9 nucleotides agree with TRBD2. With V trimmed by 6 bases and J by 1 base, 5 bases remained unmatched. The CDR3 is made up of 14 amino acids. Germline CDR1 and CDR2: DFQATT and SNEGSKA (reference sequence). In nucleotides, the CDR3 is TGCAGTGCCGGGAGACTAGCGGGCACAGATACGCAGTATTTT. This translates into CSAGRLAGTDTQYF.

DNA for the CDR3: TGCGCCAGCAGCCGACAGAGCCAAGAGACCCAGTACTTC. Its protein product is CASSRQSQETQYF. The chain employs TRBV4-1 and TRBJ2-5; a weak D match, TRBD1 (5 bases). V was shortened by 4 bases and J by 1 base, with 7 bases between the two germline ends. The CDR3 totals 13 residues. From germline, CDR1 is MGHRA and CDR2 YSYEKL.

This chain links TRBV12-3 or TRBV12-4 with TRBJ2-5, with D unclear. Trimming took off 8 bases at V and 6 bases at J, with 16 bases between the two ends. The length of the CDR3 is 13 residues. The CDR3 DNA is TGTGCCAGCGGGGTGGCGGTCGGCAAGACCCAGTACTTC. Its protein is CASGVAVGKTQYF.

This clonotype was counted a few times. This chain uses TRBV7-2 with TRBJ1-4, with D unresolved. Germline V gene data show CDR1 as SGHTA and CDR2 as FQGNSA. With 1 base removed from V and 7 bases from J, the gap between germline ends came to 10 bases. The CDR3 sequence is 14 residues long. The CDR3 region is CASSLGGFPEKLFF. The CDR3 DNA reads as TGTGCCAGCAGCTTAGGAGGGTTTCCTGAAAAACTGTTTTTT.

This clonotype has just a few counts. The CDR3 spells CASSYSLAGVRDTQYF. The CDR3, as DNA: TGTGCCAGCAGTTACTCCCTAGCGGGGGTTCGAGATACGCAGTATTTT. The chain recombines TRBV6-5 with TRBJ2-3; TRBD2 agrees at 10 bases. Germline V gives CDR1 MNHEY, CDR2 SVGAGI. Trimming took 0 bases from V and 5 from J; bases not matched to a gene: 5. The CDR3 consists of 16 residues.

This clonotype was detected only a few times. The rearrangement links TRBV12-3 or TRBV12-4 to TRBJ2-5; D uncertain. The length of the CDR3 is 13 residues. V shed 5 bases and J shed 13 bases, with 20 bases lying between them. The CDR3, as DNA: TGTGCCAGCAGTCAGGATAACCGGCTATCCTGGTACTTC. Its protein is CASSQDNRLSWYF.

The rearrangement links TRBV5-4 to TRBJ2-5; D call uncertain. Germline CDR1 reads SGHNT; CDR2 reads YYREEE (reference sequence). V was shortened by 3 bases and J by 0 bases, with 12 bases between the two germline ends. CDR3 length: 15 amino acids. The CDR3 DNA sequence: TGTGCCAGCAGCTCCGAGATATGGGACCAAGAGACCCAGTACTTC. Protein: CASSSEIWDQETQYF.

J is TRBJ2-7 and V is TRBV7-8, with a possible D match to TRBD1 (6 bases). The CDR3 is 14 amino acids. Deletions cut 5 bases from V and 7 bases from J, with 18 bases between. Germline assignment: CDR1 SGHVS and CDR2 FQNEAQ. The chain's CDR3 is CASSQSPAQGEQYV. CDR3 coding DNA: TGTGCCAGCAGCCAAAGTCCCGCGCAGGGGGAGCAGTACGTC.

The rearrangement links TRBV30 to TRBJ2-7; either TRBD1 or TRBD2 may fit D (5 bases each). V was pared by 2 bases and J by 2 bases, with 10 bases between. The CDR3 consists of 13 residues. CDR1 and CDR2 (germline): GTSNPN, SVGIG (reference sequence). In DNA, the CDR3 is TGTGCCTGGAGTCCCGGGGCGACCTACGAGCAGTACTTC. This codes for CAWSPGATYEQYF.

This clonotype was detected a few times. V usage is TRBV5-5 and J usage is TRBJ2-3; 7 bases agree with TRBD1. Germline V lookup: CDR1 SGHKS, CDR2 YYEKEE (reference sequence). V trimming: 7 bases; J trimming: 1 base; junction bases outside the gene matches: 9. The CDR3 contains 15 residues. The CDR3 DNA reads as TGTGCCAGCGTCCAAAGAGGGACAGGCACAGATACGCAGTATTTT. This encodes CASVQRGTGTDTQYF. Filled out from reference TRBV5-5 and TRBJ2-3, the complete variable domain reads DAGVTQSPTHLIKTRGQQVTLRCSPISGHKSVSWYQQVLGQGPQFIFQYYEKEERGRGNFPDRFSARQFPNYSSELNVNALLLGDSALYLCASVQRGTGTDTQYFGPGTRLTVL.

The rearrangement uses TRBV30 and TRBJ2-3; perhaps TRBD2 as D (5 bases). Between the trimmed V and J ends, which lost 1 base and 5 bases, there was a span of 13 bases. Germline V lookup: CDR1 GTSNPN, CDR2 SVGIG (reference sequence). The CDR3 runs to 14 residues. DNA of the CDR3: TGTGCCTGGAGTGATGTCGGGAACTTAGATACGCAGTATTTT. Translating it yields CAWSDVGNLDTQYF.

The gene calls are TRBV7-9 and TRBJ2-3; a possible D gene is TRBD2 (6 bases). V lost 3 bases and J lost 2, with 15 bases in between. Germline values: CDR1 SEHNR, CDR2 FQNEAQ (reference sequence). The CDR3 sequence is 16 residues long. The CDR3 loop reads CASSLGLRADTDTQYF. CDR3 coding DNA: TGTGCCAGCAGCTTGGGACTCAGGGCGGACACAGATACGCAGTATTTT.

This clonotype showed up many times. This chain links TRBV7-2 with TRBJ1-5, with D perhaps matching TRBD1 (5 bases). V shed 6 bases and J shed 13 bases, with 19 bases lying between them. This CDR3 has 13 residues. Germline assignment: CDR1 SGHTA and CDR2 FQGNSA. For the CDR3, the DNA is TGTGCCAGCAGTTTGTCGACAGCCGCTCATCAGCATTTT. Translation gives CASSLSTAAHQHF.

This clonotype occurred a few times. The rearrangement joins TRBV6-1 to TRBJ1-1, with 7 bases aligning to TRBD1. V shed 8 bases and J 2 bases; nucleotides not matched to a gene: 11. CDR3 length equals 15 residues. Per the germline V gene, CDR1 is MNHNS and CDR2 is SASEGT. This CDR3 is CASARQGSANTEAFF. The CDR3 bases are TGTGCCAGCGCACGACAGGGCTCCGCCAACACTGAAGCTTTCTTT.

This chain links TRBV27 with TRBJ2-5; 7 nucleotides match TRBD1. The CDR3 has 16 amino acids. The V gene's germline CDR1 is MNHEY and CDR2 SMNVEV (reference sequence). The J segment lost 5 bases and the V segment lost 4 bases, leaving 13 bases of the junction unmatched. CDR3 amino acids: CASSSGHRGGAETQYF. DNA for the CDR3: TGTGCCAGCAGTTCCGGACACAGGGGCGGTGCGGAGACCCAGTACTTC.

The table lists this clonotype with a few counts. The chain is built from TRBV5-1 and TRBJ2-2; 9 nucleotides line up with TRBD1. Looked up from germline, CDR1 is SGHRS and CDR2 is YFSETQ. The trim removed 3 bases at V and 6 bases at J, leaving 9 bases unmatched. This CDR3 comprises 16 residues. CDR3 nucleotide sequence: TGCGCCAGCAGCTCCCACGGGACAGGGACCTCCGGGGAGCTGTTTTTT. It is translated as CASSSHGTGTSGELFF.

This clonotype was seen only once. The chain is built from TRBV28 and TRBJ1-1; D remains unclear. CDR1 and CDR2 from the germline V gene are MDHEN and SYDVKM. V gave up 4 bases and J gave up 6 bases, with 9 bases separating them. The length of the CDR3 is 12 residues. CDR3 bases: TGTGCCAGCAGTTCCGCCACCCCTGAAGCTTTCTTT. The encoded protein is CASSSATPEAFF.

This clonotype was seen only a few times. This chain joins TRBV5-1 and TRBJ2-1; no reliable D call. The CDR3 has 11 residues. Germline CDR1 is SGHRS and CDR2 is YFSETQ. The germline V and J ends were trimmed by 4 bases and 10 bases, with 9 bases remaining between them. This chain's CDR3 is CASSNSWEQFF. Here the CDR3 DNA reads TGCGCCAGCAGCAATAGCTGGGAGCAGTTCTTC.